This T cell receptor beta chain is from a study of blood T cell repertoires in COVID-19. V was clipped by 2 bases and J by 8 bases; unmatched bases: 2. The CDR3 length is 15 residues. Germline V gene sequence: CDR1 LGHNA, CDR2 YSLEER. Sequencing was performed with immunoSEQ multiplex PCR; in TCRdb, only in-frame clones are kept and a portion is missing. The sample shows about 170,000 clones, 80% to 90% of them seen only once. The sequenced sample consisted of peripheral blood. The receptor comes from a woman aged 60 to 75 with COVID-19, enrolled during active disease. The chain employs TRBV4-3 and TRBJ2-1; 14 nucleotides match TRBD2. CDR3 loop: CASSQMGLAGDEQFF. The CDR3 region has the DNA TGCGCCAGCAGCCAAATGGGACTAGCGGGAGATGAGCAGTTCTTC.